These T cell receptor beta chains were read from a single sample in a study of T cell repertoires in cytomegalovirus infection. TCRdb re-derived calls from the reads in MiXCR, one entry per CDR3 protein. In the table there are around 530,000 distinct CDR3 sequences, about 15% of which are singletons. Sequencing was performed on CD8+ T cells from PBMCs. Source of these receptors: a human donor in good health (CMV status not recorded). Some clones in this sample may be carry-over from other donors' samples. Each CDR3 is given with its conserved first and last residue. The D gene is left open where the match is weak. Expanded clones are given a class, and other clones once, few, many or no size at all.

NA	few	TRBV12-5	TRBJ1-1	TGTGCTAGTGGTTTGGACCATGACAGGAGAGTAGAAGCTTTCTTT	CASGLDHDRRVEAFF
NA	NA	TRBV7-8	TRBJ2-7	TGTGCCAGCAGCTTGGCCCGGGACTCTCGTACTCCCCTCTCCTACGAGCAGTACTTC	CASSLARDSRTPLSYEQYF
NA	few	TRBV6-6	TRBJ2-2	TGTGCCAGCATCGAATCGGGGGAGCTGTTTTTT	CASIESGELFF
NA	many	TRBV12-3/TRBV12-4	TRBJ1-1	TGTGCCAGCAGTTTAACTCCCGTGAACACTGAAGCTTTCTTT	CASSLTPVNTEAFF
NA	few	TRBV9	TRBJ2-1	TGTGCCAGCAGCGTAGATATTAATGAGCAGTTCTTC	CASSVDINEQFF
NA	NA	TRBV5-1	TRBJ1-1	TGCGCCAGCAGCCCCATGACAGCGATGAACACTGAAGCTTTCTTT	CASSPMTAMNTEAFF
NA	NA	TRBV11-1	TRBJ2-3	TGTGCCAGCAGACAAGGGGGCACAGATACGCAGTATTTT	CASRQGGTDTQYF
NA	many	TRBV27	TRBJ1-6	TGTGCCAGCAGTGCGGACAGAGGATTATATAATTCACCCCTCCACTTT	CASSADRGLYNSPLHF
TRBD1	large	TRBV6-1	TRBJ2-5	TGTGCCAGCAGTGAATTTCGTAGTCGGGGACAGCAAGAGACCCAGTACTTC	CASSEFRSRGQQETQYF
TRBD2	many	TRBV7-9	TRBJ2-1	TGTGCCAGCAGACGGAGCGGGGGGGCTACTTACAATGAGCAGTTCTTC	CASRRSGGATYNEQFF
NA	many	TRBV4-1	TRBJ2-3	TGCGCCAGCAGCCGAGCTCTGAGTGGAGATACGCAGTATTTT	CASSRALSGDTQYF
TRBD2	few	TRBV6-6	TRBJ2-1	TGTGCCAGCAGTTACGGTCTAGTGGGGGGGAGCTCCTACAATGAGCAGTTCTTC	CASSYGLVGGSSYNEQFF
NA	many	TRBV27	TRBJ1-5	TGTGCCAGCAGTGGGGGACGTAATCAGCCCCAGCATTTT	CASSGGRNQPQHF
NA	many	TRBV4-2	TRBJ2-7	TGTGCCAGCAGCCAACGCGCCGGACAGCTCTACGAGCAGTACTTC	CASSQRAGQLYEQYF
TRBD1	few	TRBV20-1	TRBJ2-1	TGCAGTGCTAGAGATCAAGGGGGCGATGAGCAGTTCTTC	CSARDQGGDEQFF
NA	NA	TRBV9	TRBJ1-3	TGTGCCAGCAGCGTAGGAGGAGGCAGTGGAAACACCATATATTTT	CASSVGGGSGNTIYF
TRBD1	NA	TRBV27	TRBJ1-1	TGTGCCAGCAGTTTGCGGACAGGAGGCTCCGCTGAAGCTTTCTTT	CASSLRTGGSAEAFF
TRBD1	NA	TRBV6-6	TRBJ1-2	TGTGCCAGTGGTCCGGCGGGACAGATATATGTCTACACCTTC	CASGPAGQIYVYTF
NA	NA	TRBV19	TRBJ2-1	TGTGCCAGCCCCGATCTAGGAGATCTGCAGTTCTTC	CASPDLGDLQFF
NA	many	TRBV11-2	TRBJ2-7	TGTGCCAGCAGCTTAGCGGGTTCGGGGCGGGGACTGCACTACGAGCAGTACTTC	CASSLAGSGRGLHYEQYF
NA	NA	TRBV6-5	TRBJ2-1	TGTGCCAGCAGTCCCCAGCGACAGCGAGAGGGGAACAATGAGCAGTTCTTC	CASSPQRQREGNNEQFF
TRBD1	many	TRBV10-3	TRBJ2-3	TGTGCCATCAGTGAGTTCAAACAGGGGGCAGGAGATACGCAGTATTTT	CAISEFKQGAGDTQYF
NA	many	TRBV12-3/TRBV12-4	TRBJ2-6	TGTGCCAGCAGTTTACTACTGTCCTCCTCTGGGGCCAACGTCCTGACTTTC	CASSLLLSSSGANVLTF
NA	NA	TRBV4-2	TRBJ1-1	TGTGCCAGCAGCCAAGATCTCGAGGGTGTGGCCACTGAAGCTTTCTTT	CASSQDLEGVATEAFF
NA	NA	TRBV28	TRBJ1-6	TGTGCCAGCAGTTTGACCGGCTTAGATTCACCCCTCCACTTT	CASSLTGLDSPLHF
TRBD1	NA	TRBV19	TRBJ1-6	TGTGCCAGTAGTACCCTTCGGGACAGTCATAATTCACCCCTCCACTTT	CASSTLRDSHNSPLHF
NA	many	TRBV7-3	TRBJ1-2	TGTGCCAGCAGCTTAACAGGCGGCGAGACTAAGACCTTC	CASSLTGGETKTF